The rows below give T cell receptor beta chains drawn from one sample of a study of blood T cell repertoires in COVID-19. The method was immunoSEQ multiplex PCR; TCRdb's version includes in-frame clones alone and lacks a portion of them. The sample records roughly 250,000 clones, 87% being singletons. Sequencing input: peripheral blood. These receptors all come from a woman aged 50 to 60 with acute or convalescent COVID-19. Each CDR3 is given with its conserved first and last residue. The D gene is left open where the match is weak. Only part of the rows carry a size: once, few, many, or a class if the clone is expanded.

v_gene,j_gene,d_gene,abundance,CDR3aa,CDR3nt
TRBV4-3,TRBJ2-1,TRBD2,.,CASSQDLGLAGGNEQFF,TGCGCCAGCAGCCAAGATCTAGGACTAGCGGGAGGCAATGAGCAGTTCTTC
TRBV10-3,TRBJ2-2,.,.,CAISERAGDTGELFF,TGTGCCATCAGTGAACGGGCGGGCGACACCGGGGAGCTGTTTTTT
TRBV5-1,TRBJ1-6,.,.,CASSLEGQGNSPLHF,TGCGCCAGCAGCTTGGAAGGGCAGGGCAATTCACCCCTCCACTTT
TRBV4-2,TRBJ1-6,.,.,CASNRAEWDSPLHF,TGTGCCAGCAACAGGGCGGAGTGGGATTCACCCCTCCACTTT
TRBV6-5,TRBJ1-2,.,.,CASSTTGRHNYGYTF,TGTGCCAGCAGTACAACAGGGCGGCATAACTATGGCTACACCTTC
TRBV18,TRBJ1-3,.,.,CASSPRQQGVTSGNTIYF,TGTGCCAGCTCACCACGCCAGCAAGGGGTGACCTCTGGAAACACCATATATTTT
TRBV28,TRBJ2-5,.,.,CASTMSGTQYF,TGTGCCAGCACCATGAGCGGGACCCAGTACTTC
TRBV12-3/TRBV12-4,TRBJ1-2,.,.,CASSFLREGGYTF,TGTGCCAGCAGTTTTTTAAGGGAGGGCGGCTACACCTTC
TRBV2,TRBJ2-2,.,.,CATRDNWTGELFF,TGTGCCACCAGGGACAACTGGACCGGGGAGCTGTTTTTT
TRBV24-1,TRBJ1-5,TRBD1,.,CAIGTGNQPQHF,TGTGCCATCGGGACAGGGAATCAGCCCCAGCATTTT
TRBV6-5,TRBJ2-7,TRBD2,.,CASSYEGGTYEQYF,TGTGCCAGCAGTTACGAGGGAGGGACCTACGAGCAGTACTTC
TRBV9,TRBJ1-6,.,.,CASSQTGRAFGSPLHF,TGTGCCAGCAGTCAGACAGGTCGCGCCTTTGGTTCACCCCTCCACTTT
TRBV11-3,TRBJ2-2,.,few,CASSLDLRESSGGELFF,TGTGCCAGCAGCTTAGATCTGAGGGAGAGCTCGGGCGGGGAGCTGTTTTTT
TRBV24-1,TRBJ2-1,.,.,CATSDFGGAREQFF,TGTGCCACCAGTGATTTTGGGGGGGCAAGGGAGCAGTTCTTC
TRBV5-4,TRBJ2-1,TRBD1,few,CASSLAPGQGSNEQFF,TGTGCCAGCAGCTTGGCCCCGGGACAGGGGTCCAATGAGCAGTTCTTC
TRBV12-3/TRBV12-4,TRBJ1-1,.,.,CASSRQENTEAFF,TGTGCCAGCAGTCGTCAGGAGAACACTGAAGCTTTCTTT
TRBV19,TRBJ2-1,.,.,CASSKGYRGGSYNEQFF,TGTGCCAGTAGTAAGGGTTACAGGGGAGGCTCCTACAATGAGCAGTTCTTC
TRBV6-1,TRBJ1-5,TRBD1,.,CASSENWIGGGNQPQHF,TGTGCCAGCAGTGAAAACTGGATAGGGGGCGGCAATCAGCCCCAGCATTTT
TRBV20-1,TRBJ2-7,TRBD2,.,CSASVSGSYEQYF,TGCAGTGCTAGTGTTAGCGGGAGCTACGAGCAGTACTTC
TRBV7-2,TRBJ1-5,TRBD1,.,CASSFSGQGGQPQHF,TGTGCCAGCAGCTTCTCTGGACAGGGCGGGCAGCCCCAGCATTTT
TRBV4-1,TRBJ2-5,.,once,CASSQESGAQTQYF,TGCGCCAGCAGCCAAGAATCAGGGGCGCAGACCCAGTACTTC
TRBV7-2,TRBJ2-7,TRBD2,.,CASSLGAGDEQYF,TGTGCCAGCAGCTTGGGAGCGGGGGACGAGCAGTACTTC
TRBV5-1,TRBJ1-6,.,.,CASSLNNSPLHF,TGCGCCAGCAGCCTTAATAATTCACCCCTCCACTTT
TRBV2,TRBJ2-3,.,.,CASREMDTQYF,TGTGCCAGCAGGGAGATGGATACGCAGTATTTT
TRBV7-2,TRBJ2-5,.,few,CASSVRGAVQETQYF,TGTGCCAGCAGCGTTCGCGGGGCAGTTCAAGAGACCCAGTACTTC
TRBV28,TRBJ2-5,TRBD1,.,CASSFRGQGIETQYF,TGTGCCAGCAGTTTTCGGGGACAGGGAATAGAGACCCAGTACTTC
TRBV7-3,TRBJ2-3,.,.,CASSLNIDTQYF,TGTGCCAGCAGCTTAAACATAGATACGCAGTATTTT
TRBV19,TRBJ1-5,TRBD1,.,CASSDRGQPQHF,TGTGCCAGTAGTGACAGGGGGCAGCCCCAGCATTTT
TRBV2,TRBJ1-1,.,.,CASSSVGNTEAFF,TGTGCCAGCAGCTCGGTCGGGAACACTGAAGCTTTCTTT
TRBV6-5,TRBJ2-1,TRBD2,once,CASSFLAALNEQFF,TGTGCCAGCAGCTTCCTAGCGGCCTTAAATGAGCAGTTCTTC
TRBV5-1,TRBJ2-1,TRBD2,.,CASSSLAGGPREQFF,TGCGCCAGCAGCTCCTTAGCGGGAGGGCCTCGGGAGCAGTTCTTC
TRBV7-6,TRBJ1-3,.,few,CASSLVAGLVEGTIYF,TGTGCCAGCAGCTTAGTTGCGGGTCTCGTCGAGGGCACCATATATTTT
TRBV21-1,TRBJ1-5,.,.,CASSKGASRAFF,TGTGCCAGCAGCAAAGGGGCCAGCAGGGCTTTTTTT
TRBV4-3,TRBJ2-1,TRBD2,.,CASSPTSGRATYNEQFF,TGCGCCAGCAGCCCAACTAGCGGGAGGGCCACTTACAATGAGCAGTTCTTC
TRBV6-5,TRBJ2-7,TRBD1,.,CASSRDSIYEQYF,TGTGCCAGCAGTAGGGACAGCATCTACGAGCAGTACTTC
TRBV2,TRBJ2-2,TRBD2,.,CASSVRGTGELFF,TGTGCCAGCAGTGTGCGGGGGACCGGGGAGCTGTTTTTT
TRBV27,TRBJ2-7,.,.,CASSLSGAVDEQYF,TGTGCCAGCAGTTTATCAGGGGCGGTCGACGAGCAGTACTTC
TRBV30,TRBJ1-2,.,few,CAWSVWEGGEDGYTF,TGTGCCTGGAGTGTCTGGGAAGGGGGAGAGGATGGCTACACCTTC
TRBV5-6,TRBJ2-7,TRBD1,.,CASIPSTGTGNYEQYF,TGTGCCAGCATCCCCTCAACCGGGACAGGAAATTACGAGCAGTACTTC
TRBV6-1,TRBJ1-3,.,.,CASSDIQAGNTIYF,TGTGCCAGCAGTGATATTCAGGCTGGAAACACCATATATTTT
TRBV7-9,TRBJ2-5,.,once,CASSPRYNQETQYF,TGTGCCAGCAGCCCCCGATACAACCAAGAGACCCAGTACTTC
TRBV7-3,TRBJ2-7,.,.,CASSPRLDGYEQYF,TGTGCCAGCAGCCCTCGACTCGACGGCTACGAGCAGTACTTC
TRBV12-3/TRBV12-4,TRBJ2-5,.,.,CASRSGGQETQYF,TGTGCCAGCAGGAGCGGAGGCCAAGAGACCCAGTACTTC
TRBV28,TRBJ1-2,.,few,CASRGQTANNYGYTF,TGTGCCAGCAGGGGGCAAACGGCCAATAACTATGGCTACACCTTC
TRBV2,TRBJ1-3,.,.,CASSEDTSQDSTIYF,TGTGCCAGCAGCGAGGACACAAGTCAGGATAGCACCATATATTTT